This TCR beta chain was recovered during a study of T cells in Graves' hyperthyroidism and ophthalmopathy. This CDR3 spans 15 amino acids. With 4 bases removed from V and 2 bases from J, the gap between germline ends came to 15 bases. Per germline, CDR1 SGHNT and CDR2 YYREEE (reference sequence). The blood sample dates from first hyperthyroidism diagnosis, preceding any ophthalmopathy symptoms. RNA transcripts yielded amplified TCR beta CDR3 regions. The primer set for the first-round RT-PCR of the TCR CDR3 was HTBI. TCRdb independently ran MiXCR on the multiplex PCR reads; one entry per CDR3 protein. The data show roughly 300,000 distinct CDR3 sequences, less than 30% seen once.

The material sequenced was blood. This clonotype was obtained from a man aged 40-49 years with Graves' hyperthyroidism that later progressed to Graves' ophthalmopathy. This chain joins TRBV5-4 and TRBJ2-5; tentatively, D is TRBD2 (5 bases). The CDR3: CASSPGSRRQETQYF. The DNA for the CDR3 is TGTGCCAGCAGCCCCGGTTCTCGGAGGCAAGAGACCCAGTACTTC.